Given below is one TCR beta chain in context. The antigen is unknown. Trimming left V 3 bases short and J 6 bases short, with 11 bases between. Per the germline V gene, CDR1 is MNHNS and CDR2 is SASEGT. The CDR3 has 14 residues. This specimen comes from a study of T cells after yellow fever vaccination. They built TCR cDNA with 5'RACE template switching, a step that put in a universal primer site and UMIs. TCRdb re-derived calls from the 5' RACE reads in MiXCR, one entry per CDR3 protein. Of 350,000 to 450,000 distinct CDR3 sequences in the sample, roughly a sixth were seen once. Findings of the study overall: Contaminants from the bulk population, in the form of abundant clonotypes, could be found in FACS-sorted repertoires. Of the clonotypes, a small share occurred in both CD4 and CD8 compartments. Re-detected after boosting: most primary clones, 96% of CD4 and over 80% of CD8.

Specimen: PBMCs, collected before the yellow fever booster vaccination. This chain joins TRBV6-1 and TRBJ1-4; tentatively, D is TRBD1 (6 bases). The TCR was taken from a man aged 18-30 years who received the YFV17D yellow fever vaccine. CDR3 sequence reads: CASSDGGRDEKLFF. DNA for the CDR3: TGTGCCAGCAGTGATGGGGGCAGGGATGAAAAACTGTTTTTT.